The entry below gives a single TCR beta chain sequence along with its context. Its antigen is not identified. Germline V gene lookup returns CDR1 MGHDK and CDR2 SYGVNS. Trimming removed 7 bases from V and 2 bases from J, with 10 bases in between. This CDR3 is built from 13 residues. The entry originates in a study of cytomegalovirus exposure and HLA in healthy donors. Study-wide background: Inside one of the first data releases sat about 85 million unique TCRs taken from HLA-typed donors.

Findings and limits, study-wide: Most of the CMV-associated TCR beta chains (in a later analysis) appeared to be HLA-restricted. CMV serostatus was the only immune exposure information that was available.

The PCR used 60 Vbeta and 13 Jbeta primers. The data were produced by immunoSEQ multiplex PCR, yet TCRdb's version contains in-frame clones alone and is incomplete. This sample yields 180,000 or so clones, of which roughly 77% are seen a single time; roughly 7.8% belongs to the top ten. This TCR was sampled from a woman in her 40s in good health and CMV-seropositive. The V and J genes are TRBV25-1 and TRBJ2-3, with D maybe TRBD2 (5 bases). Sequenced input: PBMCs. The CDR3: CASKGLNTDTQYF. CDR3 DNA: TGTGCCAGCAAAGGACTTAACACAGATACGCAGTATTTT.